This entry features one T cell receptor beta chain sequence. With UMIs, 5'RACE template switching was used to make TCR beta cDNA. After re-calling the 5' RACE reads, TCRdb lists one entry per CDR3 protein, DNA absent. The sample totals tens of thousands of distinct CDR3 sequences. The record originates from a study of T cells expressing NK-cell markers. Across the whole study: According to the study, TCR beta repertoires originated from sorted CD3+CD56+NKG2C+, CD3+CD56+NKG2C- and CD3+CD56-NKG2C+ T cells.

In germline, CDR1 is MNHNS, CDR2 SASEGT. The CDR3 covers 14 residues. The rearrangement uses TRBV6-1 and TRBJ1-2; TCRdb outputs TRBD1, but without DNA this stays unchecked. Source material: blood T cells: a sorted CD56 or NKG2C T cell subset, CD4+ or CD8+ T cells, or bulk PBMC T cells (not recorded which). The clonotype was recovered from a woman aged 18 to 75 in good health. CDR3 protein: CASSQGTGDYGYTF.